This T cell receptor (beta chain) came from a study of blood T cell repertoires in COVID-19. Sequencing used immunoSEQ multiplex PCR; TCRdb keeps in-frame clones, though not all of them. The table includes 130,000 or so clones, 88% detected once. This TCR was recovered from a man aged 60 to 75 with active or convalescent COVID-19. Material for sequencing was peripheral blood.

CDR3 nucleotide sequence: TGTGCCAGCAGCCCAAGGCGGGACAGGGCCGTGGGTGAGCAGTTCTTC. Translated, it gives CASSPRRDRAVGEQFF. This chain joins TRBV11-1 and TRBJ2-1; 9 positions match TRBD1. This CDR3 has 16 amino acids. From germline, CDR1 is SGHAT and CDR2 FQDESV (reference sequence). The junction had 14 bases not matched to a gene; V was cut back by 5 bases and J by 9 bases.